This T cell receptor beta chain is drawn from a study of OX40 agonist ivuxolimab in advanced cancers. Study-level background: Patients were given ivuxolimab, an antibody that agonizes OX40 (CD134).

Study-wide results and limits: The authors also found low normalized T-cell clonal expansion in some nonresponders.

Details on this clone: The antigen remains unidentified.

The CDR3 extends over 15 amino acids. The germline V gene encodes CDR1 MRHNA and CDR2 SNTAGT. The V gene end was trimmed by 4 bases and the J gene end by 7 bases; junction bases not matched to a gene: 10. Sequencing used immunoSEQ multiplex PCR; TCRdb keeps in-frame clones, though not all of them. The sample holds approximately 77,000 clones, around nine tenths seen once. Here the sequenced sample was CD4+ or CD8+ T cells sorted from blood, taken in a trial of the OX40 agonist ivuxolimab. This chain links TRBV6-4 with TRBJ2-1, with 7 bases identical to TRBD2. The receptor was isolated from an adult with an advanced solid tumor such as melanoma, head and neck, liver or kidney cancer. The CDR3 region has the DNA TGTGCCAGCAGTGCCCAGCGGGGAGGAGCGAATGAGCAGTTCTTC. It translates to CASSAQRGGANEQFF.